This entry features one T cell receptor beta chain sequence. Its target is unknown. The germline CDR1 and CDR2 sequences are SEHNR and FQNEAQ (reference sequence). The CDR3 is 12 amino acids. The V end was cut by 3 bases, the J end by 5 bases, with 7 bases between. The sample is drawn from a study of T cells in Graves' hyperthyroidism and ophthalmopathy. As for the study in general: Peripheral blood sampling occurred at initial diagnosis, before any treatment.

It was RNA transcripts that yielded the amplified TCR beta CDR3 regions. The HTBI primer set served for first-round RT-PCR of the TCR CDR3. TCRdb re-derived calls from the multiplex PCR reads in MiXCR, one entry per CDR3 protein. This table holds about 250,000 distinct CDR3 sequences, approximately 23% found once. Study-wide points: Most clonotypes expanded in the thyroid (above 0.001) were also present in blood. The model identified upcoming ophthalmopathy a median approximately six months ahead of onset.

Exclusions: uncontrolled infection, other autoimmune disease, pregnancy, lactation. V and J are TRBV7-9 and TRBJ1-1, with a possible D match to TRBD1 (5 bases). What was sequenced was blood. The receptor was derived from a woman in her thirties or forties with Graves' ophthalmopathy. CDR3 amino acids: CASSFGATEAFF. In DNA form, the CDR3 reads TGTGCCAGCAGCTTCGGGGCGACTGAAGCTTTCTTT.